The 9 T cell receptor beta chains presented below share a single source sample, sequenced in a study of a mutant IDH1 vaccine in newly diagnosed glioma. As to time point: week 35, safety follow-up. Every single dose of the vaccine, 300 ug of mutant IDH1 20-mer peptide, came with topical imiquimod. These receptors are not linked to any known antigen. Measured with immunoSEQ multiplex PCR; TCRdb has only the in-frame clones, and not every one. The table has tens of thousands of clones, more than 75% seen once. The sample consisted of PBMCs, taken from a glioma patient whose treatment included an IDH1 peptide vaccine. These receptors all stem from a woman in her thirties or forties with glioma.

This clone appeared once. The chain recombines TRBV2 with TRBJ1-5; TRBD1 matches 7 bases. The CDR3 has 14 amino acids. The V gene end was trimmed by 3 bases and the J gene end by 5 bases; junction bases not matched to a gene: 4. Germline V gives CDR1 SNHLY, CDR2 FYNNEI. The CDR3: CASSDLTGYQPQHF. The CDR3 nucleotides are TGTGCCAGCAGTGACCTGACAGGGTATCAGCCCCAGCATTTT.

J is TRBJ1-6 and V is TRBV6-6; 7 nucleotides agree with TRBD1. CDR1 is MNHNY and CDR2 is SVGAGI in the germline V gene (reference sequence). After removal of 2 bases from V and 10 bases from J, the junction contained 5 bases not matched to a gene. The CDR3 has 14 residues. The CDR3 DNA sequence: TGTGCCAGCAGTTACCGACAGGGTGGGTCACCCCTCCACTTT. Protein sequence: CASSYRQGGSPLHF.

The chain carries TRBV5-5 and TRBJ2-3, with D tentatively TRBD2 (6 bases). Between the trimmed V and J ends, which lost 1 base and 0 bases, there was a span of 6 bases. There are 14 residues in the CDR3. Germline V gene lookup returns CDR1 SGHKS and CDR2 YYEKEE (reference sequence). DNA of the CDR3: TGTGCCAGCAGCTTGAGCGGGAGCACAGATACGCAGTATTTT. Its translation is CASSLSGSTDTQYF.

The chain has TRBV16 and TRBJ1-2; tentative D call: TRBD1 (5 bases). Germline V lookup: CDR1 KGHSY, CDR2 FQNENV. The length of the CDR3 is 14 residues. With 4 bases removed from V and 4 bases from J, the gap between germline ends came to 13 bases. CDR3 sequence reads: CASSPTSQGYGYTF. Written as DNA, the CDR3 is TGTGCCAGCAGCCCTACTTCGCAGGGCTATGGCTACACCTTC. Looking up the rest from reference TRBV16 and TRBJ1-2 gives the full variable domain: GEEVAQTPKHLVRGEGQKAKLYCAPIKGHSYVFWYQQVLKNEFKFLISFQNENVFDETGMPKERFSAKCLPNSPCSLEIQATKLEDSAVYFCASSPTSQGYGYTFGSGTRLTVV.

The chain is built from TRBV7-2 and TRBJ1-6; TRBD1 might be the D (5 bases). The CDR3 runs to 15 residues. The germline V and J ends were trimmed by 3 bases and 3 bases, with 9 bases remaining between them. CDR1 is SGHTA, CDR2 FQGNSA, per germline. The CDR3 loop reads CASSLRGLYNSPLHF. CDR3 coding DNA: TGTGCCAGCAGCTTGCGGGGCCTCTATAATTCACCCCTCCACTTT.

In DNA, the CDR3 is TGTGCCAGCAGCAAAGCACGGGTAGGGAGGGGGTATGCCGGGGAGCTGTTTTTT. This codes for CASSKARVGRGYAGELFF. J is TRBJ2-2 and V is TRBV21-1; the D call in the table, TRBD2, was not verified against the DNA. TRBV21-1 is assigned pseudogene status. The CDR3 is 18 residues long.

This chain links TRBV11-3 with TRBJ2-5; 11 bases match TRBD2. Germline trimming cut 3 bases from V and 5 bases from J; bases unmatched to any gene: 5. The CDR3 covers 15 residues. Germline V gene data show CDR1 as SGHNT and CDR2 as YENEEA. The CDR3 region is CASSFSGRVGETQYF. The CDR3 DNA is TGTGCCAGCAGCTTTAGCGGGAGGGTCGGGGAGACCCAGTACTTC.

The chain is built from TRBV5-4 and TRBJ2-7; D not certain. V shed 0 bases and J shed 0 bases, with 10 bases lying between them. Germline assignment: CDR1 SGHNT and CDR2 YYREEE (reference sequence). The CDR3 spans 15 residues. CDR3 amino acids: CASSLDFLGSYEQYF. DNA for the CDR3: TGTGCCAGCAGCTTGGACTTTTTGGGCTCCTACGAGCAGTACTTC.

The chain has TRBV7-9 and TRBJ2-5, with 9 bases identical to TRBD2. Germline V gives CDR1 SEHNR, CDR2 FQNEAQ (reference sequence). V shed 4 bases and J 5 bases; nucleotides not matched to a gene: 5. The CDR3 runs to 14 residues. The CDR3 DNA sequence: TGTGCCAGCAGCTACGGACTAGCGAGGGAGACCCAGTACTTC. Translated: CASSYGLARETQYF.